This T cell receptor beta chain stems from a study of cytomegalovirus exposure and HLA in healthy donors. Regarding the study as a whole: For TCR beta chains, V- and J-gene trimming was later linked to a missense DCLRE1C variant.

Trimming cost V 8 bases and J 2 bases, with 10 bases left between them. The CDR3 contains 13 residues. Germline V CDR1 and CDR2: MNHNS, SASEGT. This clone was seen a handful of times. Its antigen remains unidentified. Primers included in the PCR were 60 Vbeta and 13 Jbeta primers. TCRdb's table, derived via immunoSEQ multiplex PCR, lists solely in-frame clones and lacks some. The sample has 100,000 to 150,000 clones, roughly 80% seen once; the top ten hold 15% to 20%. The sample consisted of PBMCs. This receptor was identified in a man between 18 and 29 years old in good health and CMV-seropositive. V gene TRBV6-1 combines with J gene TRBJ1-5; D is undetermined. The CDR3 coding sequence is TGTGCCAGCTTACGGGAGGGCAATCAGCCCCAGCATTTT. This sequence encodes CASLREGNQPQHF.